Shown below are 26 T cell receptor beta chains from a single sample sequenced in a study of vaccination effects on CD4 cells after COVID-19. Antigen-specific CD4+ T cell clonotypes were called by their expansion after viral peptide-pool culture in ViraFEST. Subsequent to 10 days of culture, CD4+ T cells were isolated. No vaccinee had earlier SARS-CoV-2 infection, and nucleocapsid antibodies were negative. Clones were read by immunoSEQ multiplex PCR, and TCRdb kept only the in-frame ones, dropping some. The sample carries about 71,000 clones, around 76% recorded once. These TCRs' antigens remain unknown. The material was CD4+ T cells from PBMCs cultured with HCoV-OC43 spike peptides, obtained before COVID-19 vaccination. The subset denotes: HCoV-OC43 spike overlapping peptide pool stimulation. The source is a human donor who received a COVID-19 vaccine.

The chain couples TRBV5-1 to TRBJ1-2; D possibly corresponds to TRBD1 (5 bases). Germline V gives CDR1 SGHRS, CDR2 YFSETQ. Trimming left V 0 bases short and J 3 bases short, with 15 bases between. The CDR3 runs to 16 residues. Written as DNA, the CDR3 is TGCGCCAGCAGCTTGGACTTGGAGGGACGGGACTATGGCTACACCTTC. Translated, it gives CASSLDLEGRDYGYTF.

The V and J genes are TRBV29-1 and TRBJ2-5; D not certain. Germline V gives CDR1 SQVTM, CDR2 ANQGSEA. The CDR3 contains 12 residues. The V gene lost 7 bases and the J gene lost 3 bases, with 12 bases spanning the gap. The CDR3 DNA is TGCAGCGCCCGGCCCGGAGAAGAGACCCAGTACTTC. It yields the protein CSARPGEETQYF.

This clone was observed a single time. The genes are TRBV3-1 (or the pseudogene TRBV3-2) and TRBJ1-1; a possible D gene is TRBD1 (5 bases). CDR3 length equals 12 residues. From germline, CDR1 is LGHDT and CDR2 YNNKEL (reference sequence). V lost 8 bases and J lost 4, with 11 bases in between. The CDR3 sequence: CASSPGLTEAFF. In nucleotides, the CDR3 is TGTGCCAGCTCTCCGGGACTCACTGAAGCTTTCTTT.

The rearrangement uses TRBV7-2 and TRBJ2-2; 7 positions agree with TRBD2. The germline V gene has CDR1 SGHTA and CDR2 FQGNSA. Trimming took 6 bases from V and 6 from J; bases not matched to a gene: 10. This CDR3 contains 15 residues. The CDR3 region has the DNA TGTGCCAGCAGTTCATGGGGGGGTGGGGCCGGGGAGCTGTTTTTT. Amino acid sequence: CASSSWGGGAGELFF.

This sequence joins TRBV5-1 and TRBJ1-3; 7 positions match TRBD1. The CDR3 covers 14 residues. Germline V gene lookup returns CDR1 SGHRS and CDR2 YFSETQ. J lost 7 bases, V lost 4 bases, and 8 bases had no gene match. The chain's CDR3 is CASSPTGSGNTIYF. CDR3 DNA: TGCGCCAGCAGCCCGACAGGGTCGGGTAACACCATATATTTT. Full variable domain (remainder filled in from reference TRBV5-1 and TRBJ1-3): KAGVTQTPRYLIKTRGQQVTLSCSPISGHRSVSWYQQTPGQGLQFLFEYFSETQRNKGNFPGRFSGRQFSNSRSEMNVSTLELGDSALYLCASSPTGSGNTIYFGEGSWLTVV.

The gene calls are TRBV2 and TRBJ1-6; a weak D match, TRBD1 (6 bases). V was pared by 9 bases and J by 7 bases, with 13 bases between. The CDR3 has 13 residues. Germline CDR1 SNHLY, CDR2 FYNNEI. CDR3 sequence reads: CARGAGRNSPLHF. DNA for the CDR3: TGTGCCAGGGGGGCAGGGAGGAATTCACCCCTCCACTTT. Looking up the rest from reference TRBV2 and TRBJ1-6 gives the full variable domain: EPEVTQTPSHQVTQMGQEVILRCVPISNHLYFYWYRQILGQKVEFLVSFYNNEISEKSEIFDDQFSVERPDGSNFTLKIRSTKLEDSAMYFCARGAGRNSPLHFGNGTRLTVT.

This chain connects TRBV29-1 to TRBJ1-5, with D possibly being TRBD1 (5 bases). CDR3 size: 13 residues. Trimming pared 7 bases from V and 5 bases from J, leaving 15 bases between. CDR1 is SQVTM and CDR2 is ANQGSEA in the germline V gene. CDR3 amino acids: CSATRGGDQPQHF. CDR3 DNA: TGCAGCGCGACTCGGGGGGGGGATCAGCCCCAGCATTTT.

V is TRBV7-3 and J is TRBJ1-6; no clear D gene. V lost 4 bases and J 13 bases, leaving 14 bases between the germline ends. This CDR3 is 13 amino acids long. Germline loops: CDR1 SGHTA, CDR2 FQGTGA. This CDR3 reads CASSSHLGSPLHF. The CDR3 coding sequence is TGTGCCAGCAGCTCCCACCTGGGGTCCCCCCTCCACTTT.

This chain links TRBV27 with TRBJ1-6; D might be TRBD1 (5 bases). From germline, CDR1 is MNHEY and CDR2 SMNVEV (reference sequence). V lost 2 bases and J lost 6, with 5 bases in between. CDR3 length: 13 residues. In DNA form, the CDR3 reads TGTGCCAGCAGTTTAGGGGGTAATTCACCCCTCCACTTT. Translated: CASSLGGNSPLHF.

CDR3 sequence reads: CASTFGGQIYEQYV. The CDR3, as DNA: TGTGCCAGCACCTTCGGGGGGCAGATCTACGAGCAGTACGTC. This chain links TRBV2 with TRBJ2-7; D is possibly TRBD2 (7 bases). V was pared by 7 bases and J by 3 bases, with 16 bases between. The CDR3 has 14 residues. Germline CDR1 and CDR2: SNHLY and FYNNEI.

The chain combines TRBV2 with TRBJ1-2, with a weak D call TRBD1 (6 bases). The CDR3 runs 13 residues. Germline CDR1 reads SNHLY; CDR2 reads FYNNEI. The V gene lost 8 bases and the J gene lost 1 base, with 11 bases spanning the gap. For the CDR3, the DNA is TGTGCCAGCGCGAGGGGGGATAACTATGGCTACACCTTC. Translation gives CASARGDNYGYTF.

To note about this clone: A read error may account for a junction end that differs from germline. This chain connects TRBV2 to TRBJ1-1, with D possibly matching TRBD1 (5 bases). Germline CDR1 is SNHLY and CDR2 is FYNNEI. The CDR3 has 10 residues. CDR3 DNA sequence: TGTGCCAGCAGTGGACAGCCACGGCTCTTT. Amino acids: CASSGQPRLF.

The V call is TRBV27, the J call TRBJ2-4; perhaps TRBD2 as D (5 bases). The CDR3 loop spans 13 amino acids. The germline V and J ends were trimmed by 6 bases and 7 bases, with 13 bases remaining between them. Germline lookup yields CDR1 MNHEY and CDR2 SMNVEV (reference sequence). The CDR3 reads CASSSGVFNIQYF. CDR3 bases: TGTGCCAGCAGCTCCGGGGTTTTTAACATTCAGTACTTC.

The rearrangement links TRBV23-1 to TRBJ2-3; either TRBD1 or TRBD2 may fit D (5 bases each). TRBV23-1 is an open reading frame whose function is uncertain. With 10 bases removed from V and 6 bases from J, the gap between germline ends came to 26 bases. This CDR3 region has 16 residues. The CDR3 DNA is TGCGCCACCGCCGAGAAGGGGACGGACCTGCCGGATACGCAGTATTTT. Translation: CATAEKGTDLPDTQYF.

This chain links TRBV18 with TRBJ1-6; tentatively, D is TRBD1 (6 bases). CDR3 length: 14 residues. In germline, CDR1 is KGHSH, CDR2 LQKENI. V was clipped by 6 bases and J by 5 bases, with 11 bases between them. CDR3 residues: CASSRDIDNSPLHF. CDR3 nucleotides: TGTGCCAGCTCCCGGGACATTGATAATTCACCCCTCCACTTT.

The chain uses TRBV18 and TRBJ1-3, with D possibly matching TRBD1 (6 bases). The CDR3 sequence is 15 residues long. With 6 bases removed from V and 1 base from J, the gap between germline ends came to 13 bases. In germline, CDR1 is KGHSH, CDR2 LQKENI. This CDR3 reads CASSERTGSGNTIYF. The CDR3 DNA follows: TGTGCCAGCTCTGAACGAACAGGGTCTGGAAACACCATATATTTT.

V is TRBV6-2 or TRBV6-3 and J is TRBJ2-7; 8 bases align to TRBD1. Unmatched junction bases numbered 8, after V lost 2 bases and J lost 5 bases. Germline V CDR1 and CDR2: MNHEY, SVGEGT. The CDR3 spans 15 residues. CDR3 region: CASSYRVAGGHEQYV. CDR3 DNA: TGTGCCAGCAGTTACCGGGTTGCAGGGGGCCACGAGCAGTACGTC.

The rearrangement uses TRBV7-8 and TRBJ2-3; D ambiguous. The ends were cut back, 5 bases at V and 4 bases at J, with 13 bases in the middle. From germline, CDR1 is SGHVS and CDR2 FQNEAQ. This CDR3 is built from 14 residues. CDR3 sequence reads: CASSRVRSSDTQYF. In DNA form, the CDR3 reads TGTGCCAGCAGCCGAGTCCGTTCATCAGATACGCAGTATTTT.

CDR3 protein: CASSLFGRGAYYGYTF. CDR3 sequence (DNA): TGTGCCAGCAGCTTATTTGGGAGGGGCGCCTACTATGGCTACACCTTC. The chain has TRBV7-2 and TRBJ1-2, with a weak D call TRBD1 (5 bases). The CDR3 is made up of 16 amino acids. Looked up from germline, CDR1 is SGHTA and CDR2 is FQGNSA. Trimming removed 2 bases at V and 3 bases at J, with 16 bases between.

The chain links TRBV7-6 to TRBJ2-3; weak D call: TRBD2 (6 bases). Deletions cut 5 bases from V and 5 bases from J, with 17 bases between. Germline V gene sequence: CDR1 SGHVS, CDR2 FNYEAQ. This CDR3 has 15 amino acids. The CDR3 spells CASSTGLAWGDTQYF. CDR3 in DNA: TGTGCCAGCAGCACGGGACTGGCATGGGGAGATACGCAGTATTTT.

The CDR3 protein is CASRPIDRAPYGYTF. In DNA form, the CDR3 reads TGTGCCAGCAGGCCTATCGACAGGGCTCCCTATGGCTACACCTTC. J is TRBJ1-2 and V is TRBV6-2 or TRBV6-3; 7 nucleotides match TRBD1. The V gene end was trimmed by 6 bases and the J gene end by 4 bases; junction bases not matched to a gene: 11. Germline-derived CDR1 and CDR2 are MNHEY and SVGEGT. CDR3 length: 15 residues.

The rearrangement uses TRBV7-3 and TRBJ2-5; weak D call: TRBD1 (5 bases). Trimming took off 2 bases at V and 9 bases at J, with 13 bases between the two ends. Germline CDR1 reads SGHTA; CDR2 reads FQGTGA. This CDR3 is built from 13 residues. The CDR3 region has the DNA TGTGCCAGCAGCTTAGCGGCCAGGGCGCCCCAGTACTTC. Its translation is CASSLAARAPQYF.

The chain employs TRBV6-5 and TRBJ1-3; tentatively, D is TRBD1 (6 bases). This CDR3 has 14 amino acids. Germline CDR1 is MNHEY and CDR2 is SVGAGI. Deletions cut 5 bases from V and 1 base from J, with 9 bases between. The DNA for the CDR3 is TGTGCCAGCAGTAGGACAGCTTCTGGAAACACCATATATTTT. Its protein is CASSRTASGNTIYF.

V is TRBV2 and J is TRBJ2-3; the match to TRBD2 covers 7 bases. Germline V gives CDR1 SNHLY, CDR2 FYNNEI. With V trimmed by 7 bases and J by 6 bases, 13 bases remained unmatched. The CDR3 contains 15 residues. The chain's CDR3 is CASNYKGRGGDTQYF. The CDR3 region has the DNA TGTGCCAGCAATTATAAGGGACGGGGAGGGGATACGCAGTATTTT.

V is TRBV19 and J is TRBJ2-1; tentatively, D is TRBD2 (6 bases). The CDR3 has 18 residues. The germline CDR1 and CDR2 sequences are LNHDA and SQIVND (reference sequence). Trimming cost V 3 bases and J 4 bases, with 22 bases left between them. CDR3: CASSIGPIRGSTYNEQFF. Here the CDR3 DNA reads TGTGCCAGTAGTATTGGGCCAATTCGGGGGAGCACTTACAATGAGCAGTTCTTC.

The V gene is TRBV18, the J gene TRBJ2-5; D call uncertain. The ends were cut back, 0 bases at V and 5 bases at J, with 7 bases in the middle. The CDR3 has 13 residues. Germline values: CDR1 KGHSH, CDR2 LQKENI. CDR3 amino acids: CASSPPSRETQYF. The CDR3 nucleotides are TGTGCCAGCTCACCACCGTCGCGCGAGACCCAGTACTTC.